A selection of T cell receptor beta chains follows, all from one sample in a study of blood T cell repertoires in COVID-19. Using immunoSEQ multiplex PCR, the repertoire was profiled, and TCRdb retains in-frame clones only, with some absent. The sample includes approximately 50,000 clones, about 85% of them seen just once. The sequenced material came from peripheral blood. The receptors stem from a human donor in a cohort sampled during active COVID-19. Each CDR3 is given with its conserved first and last residue. D genes are given only for firm matches. Clone size is stated in some rows and not others, as once, few, many or a class when expanded.

-,TRBD1,TRBV28,TRBJ1-4,TGTGCCGCAGCCGCCGGGACAGGGGGTGAAAAACTGTTTTTT,CAAAAGTGGEKLFF
few,TRBD2,TRBV7-2,TRBJ2-1,TGTGCCAGCAGCCCGCTAGCGGGAGCCCCTAGCTCCTACAATGAGCAGTTCTTC,CASSPLAGAPSSYNEQFF
few,-,TRBV4-3,TRBJ2-1,TGCGCCAGCAGCCAAGACACGGGGTTTCACAATGAGCAGTTCTTC,CASSQDTGFHNEQFF
-,-,TRBV10-1,TRBJ2-3,TGCGCCAGCAGTGAGTCCAGGATAGGTGGTACGCAGTATTTT,CASSESRIGGTQYF
-,-,TRBV2,TRBJ2-1,TGTGCCAGCAGTCAGGGGAGTTACAATGAGCAGTTCTTC,CASSQGSYNEQFF
many,TRBD2,TRBV6-5,TRBJ2-2,TGTGCCAGCGAGGCGGGAGGGTCTACCGGGGAGCTGTTTTTT,CASEAGGSTGELFF
-,-,TRBV10-3,TRBJ1-1,TGTGCCATCAGTGAAGGACAAGCCATGAACACTGAAGCTTTCTTT,CAISEGQAMNTEAFF
once,-,TRBV5-1,TRBJ2-2,TGCGCCAGCAGCTTTTTGGAGGTCGGGACATCGAACACCGGGGAGCTGTTTTTT,CASSFLEVGTSNTGELFF
-,-,TRBV2,TRBJ1-5,TGTGCCAGCACCGAGCAGGGGCCCCTTCTCAATCAGCCCCAGCATTTT,CASTEQGPLLNQPQHF
medium-sized,-,TRBV27,TRBJ2-1,TGTGCCAGCATCCAAAGCGGGCCCATGTACAATGAGCAGTTCTTC,CASIQSGPMYNEQFF
-,-,TRBV5-8,TRBJ2-5,TGTGCCAACGCAACCCGAGGACGGGGGCAAGAGACCCAGTACTTC,CANATRGRGQETQYF
-,-,TRBV12-3/TRBV12-4,TRBJ1-2,TGTGCCAGCACCACGAGGGTGAACTATGGCTACACCTTC,CASTTRVNYGYTF
-,-,TRBV6-6,TRBJ2-1,TGTGCCAGCAGAGATGAGGCGACTCGCAATGAGCAGTTCTTC,CASRDEATRNEQFF
-,TRBD2,TRBV19,TRBJ2-2,TGTGCCAGTGGGGGGACTAGCGCTACGAACACCGGGGAGCTGTTTTTT,CASGGTSATNTGELFF
-,-,TRBV3-1/TRBV3-2,TRBJ2-5,TGTGCCAGCAGCCAAAATAGCGGAATACCTCAAGAGACCCAGTACTTC,CASSQNSGIPQETQYF
-,-,TRBV27,TRBJ2-2,TGTGCCAGCACCTCGGGGGTCAACACCGGGGAGCTGTTTTTT,CASTSGVNTGELFF
-,TRBD2,TRBV28,TRBJ2-4,TGTGCCAGCAGTTTATGGTCACTAGCGGGAGGAACTCAGTACTTC,CASSLWSLAGGTQYF
-,-,TRBV11-2,TRBJ1-6,TGTGCCAGCAGCTCCTCGACCCAGGGATCACCCCTCCACTTT,CASSSSTQGSPLHF
-,TRBD1,TRBV11-2,TRBJ1-1,TGTGCCAGCAGCTTAGAGAGGACAGGTTTGACTGAAGCTTTCTTT,CASSLERTGLTEAFF
-,TRBD2,TRBV18,TRBJ2-3,TGTGCCAGCTCATTCGATCGGACAGTGAGACTAGCGGGAGTTGACGATACGCAGTATTTT,CASSFDRTVRLAGVDDTQYF
-,TRBD2,TRBV28,TRBJ2-3,TGTGCCAGCAGTTTAAGCGGGATAGATACGCAGTATTTT,CASSLSGIDTQYF
once,-,TRBV29-1,TRBJ2-3,TGCAGCGTTGAAGTGGTGGGGACACCCGGAATGAAGGGGACGCAGTATTTT,CSVEVVGTPGMKGTQYF
-,-,TRBV21-1,TRBJ2-7,TGTGCCAGCAGCAAAGAAATGGACGGGAGCCCCAACGAGCAGTACTTC,CASSKEMDGSPNEQYF
-,-,TRBV6-5,TRBJ1-2,TGTGCCAGCAGGACGCCAGGGGTCTATGGCTACACCTTC,CASRTPGVYGYTF
-,TRBD2,TRBV4-2,TRBJ2-7,TGTGCCAGCAGCCAGACTAGCTTCTACGAGCAGTACTTC,CASSQTSFYEQYF
-,-,TRBV9,TRBJ2-2,TGTGCCAGCAGCCTAGGAGTGAACACCGGGGAGCTGTTTTTT,CASSLGVNTGELFF
-,TRBD2,TRBV28,TRBJ2-3,TGTGCCAGCAGTTTAGCTGGGGCGGGAGGATGGGATACGCAGTATTTT,CASSLAGAGGWDTQYF
-,-,TRBV18,TRBJ1-4,TGTGCCAGCTCAAACCCCGAGGGATTTAATGAAAAACTGTTTTTT,CASSNPEGFNEKLFF
-,TRBD1,TRBV2,TRBJ1-3,TGTGCCAGCGGGACAGGGATTTTCTCTGGAAACACCATATATTTT,CASGTGIFSGNTIYF
-,TRBD1,TRBV5-1,TRBJ2-7,TGCGCCAGCAGCACCGGGACAGGCTACGAGCAGTACTTC,CASSTGTGYEQYF
-,TRBD2,TRBV10-3,TRBJ2-3,TGTGCCATCAGTGCGACTAGCCCAAGCACAGATACGCAGTATTTT,CAISATSPSTDTQYF
-,TRBD2,TRBV3-1/TRBV3-2,TRBJ2-7,TGTGCCAGCAGCCAAATGCTAGCGGGGGACTACGAGCAGTACTTC,CASSQMLAGDYEQYF
-,TRBD2,TRBV4-2,TRBJ2-1,TGTGCCAGCAGCCTTTCGGAGGCCAGCGGGAGAGTAAATGAGCAGTTCTTC,CASSLSEASGRVNEQFF
once,-,TRBV6-5,TRBJ1-5,TGTGCCAGCAGTTACCCCCCGGGGGTGAACAATCAGCCCCAGCATTTT,CASSYPPGVNNQPQHF
once,-,TRBV6-6,TRBJ2-1,TGTGCCAGCAGCTCAGACGGGTCCTACAATGAGCAGTTCTTC,CASSSDGSYNEQFF
-,-,TRBV11-2,TRBJ2-1,TGTGCCAGCAGCTTAGAACGGCGGGGACAGTCGCCTGGCAACAATGAGCAGTTCTTC,CASSLERRGQSPGNNEQFF
-,TRBD1,TRBV6-6,TRBJ1-5,TGTGCCAGCAGTTACGCGAAAGGACAGGCCAATCAGCCCCAGCATTTT,CASSYAKGQANQPQHF
-,-,TRBV9,TRBJ2-1,TGTGCCAGCAGCGTCTCCCCCTACAATGAGCAGTTCTTC,CASSVSPYNEQFF
-,-,TRBV28,TRBJ2-5,TGTGCCAGCAGTTTACACTACCAAGAGACCCAGTACTTC,CASSLHYQETQYF
once,-,TRBV2,TRBJ1-6,TGTGCCAGCAGTGGGACAGCTAATAATTCACCCCTCCACTTT,CASSGTANNSPLHF
-,TRBD1,TRBV18,TRBJ2-1,TGTGCCAGCTCACCACGGGACAGGGGCAGCAATGAGCAGTTCTTC,CASSPRDRGSNEQFF